The T cell receptor beta chain described here comes from a study of blood T cell repertoires in COVID-19 (dated by TCRdb to 2020 to 2022). Background for the entire study: The collaborator samples originated in the United States, Italy and Spain and spanned the acute and convalescent phases of COVID-19. The prospective study material was composed of cDNA or gDNA derived from T cells, B-cell-depleted T cells, or PBMCs. The dataset comprised deeply sampled blood TCRbeta repertoires from subjects exposed to, actively infected with, or recovered from COVID-19. Samples were obtained from the ongoing ImmuneRACE study (first 160 participants) and from 1,254 subjects provided by 6 global collaborators. HLA class I and class II types, where available, came from metadata supplied by the sample provider rather than from assay-based typing. The sample metadata nearly always contained a de-identified subject ID, COVID-19 status, age in years and sex. The repertoires were released in a freely available public database meant as a resource for research on the immune response to SARS-CoV-2. Broad study findings and their caveats: How much clinical and demographic metadata was included differed by source and by participant, and the metadata was provided uncurated.

The immunoSEQ Assay, a bias-controlled multiplex PCR, was used to amplify TCRbeta CDR3 regions from genomic DNA. The paper's data handling went like this. Nucleated cell counts per sample were estimated from amplification of reference gene primers within the assay. Sequence reads were collapsed and filtered to measure the absolute abundance of every unique TCRbeta CDR3 rearrangement. For each sample, productive Simpson clonality was calculated as the square root of Simpson's diversity index over productive rearrangements. The source is immuneACCESS, and TCRdb retained only in-frame sequences with V and J called. Part of the clones is not carried over; for the studies checked, unresolved V genes explain less than half of this, and the remainder is unexplained. V, J and clone size reflect that table, while D and trimming were determined from the DNA. The sample contains about 200,000 clones, around 80% of them found a single time. The ten biggest clones cover roughly 6% of the sample.

As encoded in the germline V gene, CDR1 is MGHDK while CDR2 is SYGVNS. V drops 2 bases and J drops 9 bases, leaving 14 bases in between. Inclusive of the bounding cysteine and phenylalanine, the CDR3 is 14 residues long. Of all the DNA, just the CDR3 is kept, 42 bases in frame from base 1. Each collaborating institution followed its own protocols to collect whole blood in K2EDTA tubes. For TCRbeta analysis, collaborators shipped samples in one of three forms: frozen whole blood, isolated PBMCs, or DNA extracted from either of those sample types. As concerns this clone: Its antigen is not yet known. Per-base qualities were not stored, and no clone one base away is much larger.

The clonotype comes from a woman aged 70 to 79 with acute or convalescent COVID-19. Recombination linked TRBV25-1 to TRBJ2-1, with TRBD2 as a weak D call on 7 bases. Sequencing used peripheral blood. The nucleotide sequence reads as follows: TGTGCCAGCAGTGAAATAGGGGGGGGGCTTGAGCAGTTCTTC. It specifies CASSEIGGGLEQFF.